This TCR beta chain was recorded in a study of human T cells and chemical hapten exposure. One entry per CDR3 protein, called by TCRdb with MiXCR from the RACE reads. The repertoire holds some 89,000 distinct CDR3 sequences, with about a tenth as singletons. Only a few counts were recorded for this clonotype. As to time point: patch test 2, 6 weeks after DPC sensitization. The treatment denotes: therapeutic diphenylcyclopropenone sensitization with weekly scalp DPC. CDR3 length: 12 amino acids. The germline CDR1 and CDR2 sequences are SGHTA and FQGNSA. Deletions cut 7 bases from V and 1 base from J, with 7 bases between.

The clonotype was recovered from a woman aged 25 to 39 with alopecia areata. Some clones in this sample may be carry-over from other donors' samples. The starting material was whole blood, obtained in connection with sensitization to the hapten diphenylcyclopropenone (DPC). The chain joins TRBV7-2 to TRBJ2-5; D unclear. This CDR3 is CASKAVQETQYF. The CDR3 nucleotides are TGTGCCAGCAAAGCAGTCCAAGAGACCCAGTACTTC.